This T cell receptor (beta chain) was identified in a study of shared clonotypes between healthy human individuals (dated by TCRdb to the early 2020s). Background on the whole study: Three men and a couple of women, aged 18 to 49 years, made up the cohort. For each donor, CD4 naive and CD4 memory were each run on three plates, CD8 naive on two plates, and CD8 memory on one plate. To estimate repertoire size and how much clonotype sharing occurs between individuals, the study deeply sequenced the blood TCR repertoires of about five healthy adults. Between about 0.9 and 9 billion PBMCs per donor were obtained by leukapheresis. Libraries were prepared and TCR repertoires were sequenced by different laboratories using diverse techniques, in order to increase sequencing depth and limit assay-specific biases.

TCR CDR3 regions were amplified from genomic DNA by multiplex PCR using the deep immunoSEQ assay. Extracted genomic DNA from each cell subset was distributed evenly across all wells of several immunoSEQ 96-well plates, and each plate was treated as a replicate. For sorted subsets, roughly 0.2 ug genomic DNA, equal to 25,000 to 35,000 T cell genomes, was loaded into each replicate PCR. Purified libraries were measured with a Qubit 3.0 fluorometer, size-checked on a Bioanalyzer 2100, and measured again with the KAPA Library Quantification kit. Every immunoSEQ 96-well plate was sequenced on a separate single-read 150-cycle Illumina NextSeq 550 flow cell. The original methods were these. Because the immunoSEQ output held only junctional sequences and lacked quality scores, the filtering could not match the filtering applied to full-length reads. Sequences were annotated with PyIR, a Python wrapper for IgBLAST v1.9, using IMGT germline references to assign V/J genes and CDR3. Reads were filtered out if the reads had weak V/J assignments (E-value above 1e-6), no CDR3, stop codons, out-of-frame junctions, or ambiguous translated residues. V3J clonotypes were defined by identical inferred V gene, J gene, and CDR3 amino acid sequence. The percentage overlap between two repertoires was calculated by dividing the number of shared unique clonotypes by the size of the smaller repertoire. Three approaches were used to assess repertoire richness: RTK rarefaction, the Chao1 estimator, and Recon v2.1 estimates of unobserved clonotypes. OLGA was used to compute generation probabilities for all TCRbeta clonotypes that the gDNA method yielded from a handful of donors. Here the immuneACCESS table is served through TCRdb, limited to in-frame sequences with V and J called. Missing clones are a known gap in these copies; in checked studies unresolved V genes cover under half, and the rest lacks a known reason. That table furnishes V, J and clone size, whereas the DNA furnished D and trimming. Present in this sample are some 2,000,000 clones, less than 95% of which were seen just once. The biggest ten clones account for around 1.1% of the sample.

CD8 naive samples were obtained by positive selection for CCR7 among CD45RO-negative cells, yielding a CD45RA+CCR7+ population from which TemRA cells were excluded. The donors were healthy, HIV-negative adults with no recently reported acute infections or vaccinations. Every donor was a Caucasian adult living in Nashville, Tennessee, USA. After blood collection by leukapheresis, PBMCs were isolated using Ficoll-Histopaque density gradient centrifugation and then cryopreserved in the vapor phase of liquid nitrogen. Analytical flow cytometry was used to check the purity and quantity of each magnetically sorted T cell population. From each sorted fraction, genomic DNA was isolated and quantified by UV absorbance on a Nanodrop 2000c. General study outcomes and caveats: Naive subsets generally had larger estimated clonotype richness than memory subsets. When a few donors were compared, the shared fraction of clonotypes was about 5.2% for naive CD4, 3.5% for naive CD8, 2% to 2.5% for memory CD4, and roughly 0.43% for memory CD8. The genetic and exposure-history diversity represented was limited by the small number of donors. Incomplete sequencing was indicated by rarefaction of sorted-subset datasets, despite the large sequencing depth. Sampling was restricted to blood, and TCR repertoires in tissue are likely to differ from TCR repertoires in blood. Compared with non-shared clonotypes, clonotypes shared by all four sorted-subset donors had higher generation probabilities. Pairwise subsampling led to the expectation that sequencing depth would affect the degree of clonotype sharing among donors.

On this clone: The specificity of this receptor is unknown. Base qualities are missing; no much larger clone stands one base away.

The germline V gene encodes CDR1 SGHNT and CDR2 YENEEA. Counted from cysteine to phenylalanine, this CDR3 has 14 amino acids. Only the CDR3 DNA stays, 42 bases, in frame from base 1. Trimming removed 5 bases from V and 6 bases from J, leaving 17 bases between the germline ends. The sequence is built from TRBV11-3 and TRBJ2-7, with no confident D gene call. The clonotype was recovered from a man between 18 and 29 years old in good health. Sequences were obtained from naive CD8+ T cells sorted from blood. Read against the paper, the sample's cell subset or site label means: CD45RA+CCR7+. The base sequence is TGTGCCAGCAGCCAGACGACTTCCTCCCTCGAGCAGTACTTC. Its protein is CASSQTTSSLEQYF.